The next 27 T cell receptor beta chains were all read from a single sample in a study of regulatory T cells in long-lasting Graves disease. According to the study, TCR beta libraries were built with iRepertoire HTBI primers and CDR3-region Arm-PCR. TCRdb re-derived calls from the multiplex PCR reads in MiXCR, one entry per CDR3 protein. The sample has 200,000 to 250,000 distinct CDR3 sequences, roughly 19% seen once; the top ten hold 10% to 15%. Time point: newly diagnosed GD, antithyroid drugs for less than 3 months. From RNA extracted from PBMCs, the TCR library was made. The sample was also linked to a second study, of T cells in Graves' hyperthyroidism and ophthalmopathy.

Sequences were derived from peripheral blood mononuclear cells (PBMCs), sampled at new diagnosis, from a patient treated with antithyroid drugs. The receptors were sampled from a woman in her 30s with Graves disease.

This clonotype has just a few counts. The chain recombines TRBV19 with TRBJ1-5; 10 nucleotides agree with TRBD1. CDR3 length: 17 residues. Trimming cost V 2 bases and J 7 bases; bases outside gene matches: 11. CDR1 and CDR2 (germline): LNHDA, SQIVND (reference sequence). Here the CDR3 DNA reads TGTGCCAGTAGTATATTCTCGGGACAGGGGTATGGGCAGCCCCAGCATTTT. Encoded protein: CASSIFSGQGYGQPQHF.

This clonotype was recorded many times. The chain is built from TRBV7-9 and TRBJ1-2; the D gene is possibly TRBD1 (6 bases). Germline-derived CDR1 and CDR2 are SEHNR and FQNEAQ (reference sequence). V dropped 6 bases and J dropped 4 bases, with 15 bases sitting between them. The CDR3 runs to 14 residues. CDR3 nucleotide sequence: TGTGCCAGCAGTCCTGGGGGCCAGGGCTATGGCTACACCTTC. It encodes CASSPGGQGYGYTF.

In this sample, this clonotype turned up many times. This chain links TRBV27 with TRBJ1-2; D not resolved. The CDR3 has 13 amino acids. Germline V gives CDR1 MNHEY, CDR2 SMNVEV (reference sequence). Trimming stripped 8 bases from V and 5 bases from J, with 15 bases between. CDR3 loop: CASGKTEFYGYTF. CDR3 nucleotide sequence: TGTGCCAGCGGAAAAACAGAGTTTTATGGCTACACCTTC.

This clonotype was detected a few times. The rearrangement joins TRBV28 to TRBJ1-1; tentatively, D is TRBD1 (5 bases). The CDR3 spans 11 residues. V was clipped by 4 bases and J by 8 bases, with 8 bases between them. Germline V gives CDR1 MDHEN, CDR2 SYDVKM. This CDR3 is CASSSTGEAFF. The CDR3 nucleotides read TGTGCCAGCAGTTCTACAGGCGAAGCTTTCTTT.

The table lists this clonotype with many counts. The chain couples TRBV3-1 to TRBJ1-6; 9 bases map to TRBD1. This CDR3 comprises 15 residues. Germline V lookup: CDR1 LGHDT, CDR2 YNNKEL (reference sequence). J gave up 5 bases and V 3 bases, and 2 bases lay outside the gene matches. CDR3: CASSQRDRDNSPLHF. DNA for the CDR3: TGTGCCAGCAGCCAGAGGGACAGGGATAATTCACCCCTCCACTTT. Using reference TRBV3-1 and TRBJ1-6 for the parts outside the CDR3, the full variable domain is DTAVSQTPKYLVTQMGNDKSIKCEQNLGHDTMYWYKQDSKKFLKIMFSYNNKELIINETVPNRFSPKSPDKAHLNLHINSLELGDSAVYFCASSQRDRDNSPLHFGNGTRLTVT.

The gene calls are TRBV20-1 and TRBJ2-3; 10 bases match TRBD1. Germline V CDR1 and CDR2: DFQATT, SNEGSKA (reference sequence). The CDR3 loop spans 14 amino acids. V dropped 3 bases and J dropped 8; count of bases not matched to a gene: 8. This CDR3 reads CSASRGQGLTTQYF. The CDR3 region has the DNA TGCAGTGCTAGCCGGGGACAGGGGCTAACTACGCAGTATTTT.

The sample holds a few counts of this clonotype. A much larger clone sits a single nucleotide away, making a read error possible. The chain employs TRBV12-3 or TRBV12-4 and TRBJ2-7; TRBD2 might be the D (6 bases). The CDR3 sequence is 15 residues long. V was pared by 2 bases and J by 9 bases, with 20 bases between. The CDR3 protein is CASSLNPTAGIGQYF. CDR3 DNA: TGTGCCAGCAGTTTAAACCCGACGGCGGGAATCGGGCAGTACTTC.

This clonotype was counted at least ten times. V gene TRBV28 combines with J gene TRBJ1-5, with D tentatively TRBD1 (6 bases). Trimming took off 4 bases at V and 11 bases at J, with 9 bases between the two ends. The CDR3 contains 11 residues. Germline CDR1 reads MDHEN; CDR2 reads SYDVKM. The CDR3 DNA reads TGTGCCAGCAGTTCGGGGGCCGCCCAGCATTTT. Amino acid sequence: CASSSGAAQHF.

This clonotype was counted many times. V and J are TRBV15 and TRBJ2-2, with 12 bases aligning to TRBD2. The CDR3 contains 15 residues. Germline V gene sequence: CDR1 LNHNV, CDR2 YYDKDF (reference sequence). V trimming: 1 base; J trimming: 6 bases; junction bases outside the gene matches: 0. Here the CDR3 reads CATSRGLAGAGELFF. CDR3 nucleotide sequence: TGTGCCACCAGCAGAGGACTAGCGGGAGCCGGGGAGCTGTTTTTT.

Ten or more counts support this clonotype. This chain links TRBV20-1 with TRBJ1-5, with 7 bases that match TRBD1. CDR3 size: 13 residues. The trim removed 3 bases at V and 4 bases at J, leaving 3 bases unmatched. Per germline, CDR1 DFQATT and CDR2 SNEGSKA (reference sequence). The CDR3 DNA sequence: TGCAGTGCTAGGTCGACAGGGAATCAGCCCCAGCATTTT. It translates to CSARSTGNQPQHF.

The table lists this clonotype with many counts. One junction end does not reproduce the germline sequence, and a read error may be involved. The gene calls are TRBV5-1 and TRBJ2-7; no reliable D call. Germline CDR1 SGHRS, CDR2 YFSETQ. This CDR3 has 14 amino acids. CDR3 nucleotides: TGTGCCAGCAGCGTTGTGAGCACCCTCCACGAGCAGTACTTC. Translating gives CASSVVSTLHEQYF. Full variable domain (remainder filled in from reference TRBV5-1 and TRBJ2-7): KAGVTQTPRYLIKTRGQQVTLSCSPISGHRSVSWYQQTPGQGLQFLFEYFSETQRNKGNFPGRFSGRQFSNSRSEMNVSTLELGDSALYLCASSVVSTLHEQYFGPGTRLTVT.

This clonotype was observed a single time. A read error may account for a junction end that differs from germline. The DNA for the CDR3 is TGTGCCAGCAGTATACCGGGACCCGGGGGGCTGTTTTTT. As protein: CASSIPGPGGLFF. The rearrangement uses TRBV27 and TRBJ2-2; a possible D gene is TRBD2 (6 bases). The germline gives CDR1 MNHEY, CDR2 SMNVEV (reference sequence). This CDR3 contains 13 residues.

In this sample, this clonotype turned up many times. This chain joins TRBV28 and TRBJ1-2; no clear D. The CDR3 length is 13 residues. Germline V gene lookup returns CDR1 MDHEN and CDR2 SYDVKM. Trimming removed 6 bases from V and 5 bases from J, with 13 bases in between. The CDR3 region is CASSSITNYGYTF. The CDR3 coding sequence is TGTGCCAGCAGCTCCATTACCAATTATGGCTACACCTTC.

The rearrangement uses TRBV20-1 and TRBJ2-5; 8 bases are shared with TRBD2. Germline trimming cut 0 bases from V and 7 bases from J; bases unmatched to any gene: 16. Germline CDR1 is DFQATT and CDR2 is SNEGSKA (reference sequence). This CDR3 region has 17 residues. The CDR3 here is CSAREGREEQTAGTQYF. The CDR3 nucleotides are TGCAGTGCTAGAGAAGGGCGGGAGGAACAAACAGCGGGGACCCAGTACTTC.

This clonotype was counted at least ten times. The chain is built from TRBV3-1 and TRBJ1-2; tentatively, D is TRBD1 (5 bases). Germline values: CDR1 LGHDT, CDR2 YNNKEL (reference sequence). The V end lost 2 bases, the J end lost 8 bases, and 15 bases lay between the germline ends. The CDR3 loop spans 14 amino acids. CDR3 sequence (DNA): TGTGCCAGCAGCCAACAAGTGAGGGGAGCGGGCTACACCTTC. Protein: CASSQQVRGAGYTF.

The chain recombines TRBV20-1 with TRBJ2-7, with D perhaps TRBD2 (5 bases). Germline loops: CDR1 DFQATT, CDR2 SNEGSKA (reference sequence). The CDR3 consists of 13 residues. The germline V and J ends were trimmed by 3 bases and 6 bases, with 15 bases remaining between them. The CDR3 region has the DNA TGCAGTGCTAGTAAAAGCGCTGCGGGCGAGCAGTACTTC. Its protein product is CSASKSAAGEQYF.

Ten or more counts support this clonotype. This rearrangement joins TRBV7-9 to TRBJ1-2; D remains unclear. Germline CDR1 SEHNR, CDR2 FQNEAQ (reference sequence). The ends were cut back, 5 bases at V and 0 bases at J, with 13 bases in the middle. The CDR3 is 15 residues long. The CDR3 loop reads CASSPRVDPNYGYTF. The DNA of the CDR3 is TGTGCCAGCAGCCCTAGGGTGGACCCTAACTATGGCTACACCTTC.

The V gene is TRBV11-2, the J gene TRBJ2-1, with TRBD1 identical over 10 bases. CDR3 length: 14 residues. Germline CDR1 SGHAT, CDR2 FQNNGV. The V and J ends lost 6 bases and 1 base, in that order; junction bases with no gene match: 0. The CDR3, as DNA: TGTGCCAGCAGGGACAGGGGGTCCTACAATGAGCAGTTCTTC. It is translated as CASRDRGSYNEQFF.

This clonotype has at least ten counts. The chain combines TRBV3-1 with TRBJ1-1; D perhaps matches TRBD1 (5 bases). Germline CDR1 is LGHDT and CDR2 is YNNKEL (reference sequence). Trimming took off 3 bases at V and 1 base at J, with 21 bases between the two ends. The CDR3 extends over 18 amino acids. The CDR3, as DNA: TGTGCCAGCAGCCAGGGATACCGGGCCCATGGGGGGAACACTGAAGCTTTCTTT. Protein: CASSQGYRAHGGNTEAFF.

This clonotype appeared many times. V and J are TRBV28 and TRBJ1-1; no clear D. Germline V gene data show CDR1 as MDHEN and CDR2 as SYDVKM. V gave up 4 bases and J gave up 4 bases, with 10 bases separating them. The CDR3 is 13 amino acids. CDR3 protein: CASSSVRRTEAFF. CDR3 bases: TGTGCCAGCAGTTCGGTCCGCCGCACTGAAGCTTTCTTT.

This clonotype was observed many times. The chain joins TRBV28 to TRBJ1-3; TRBD1 matches 7 bases. V gave up 5 bases and J gave up 1 base; unmatched junction bases: 5. The CDR3 has 15 amino acids. CDR1 MDHEN and CDR2 SYDVKM come from the germline V gene. The CDR3 sequence is CASSPARGSGNTIYF. Written as DNA, the CDR3 is TGTGCCAGCAGTCCCGCCAGGGGGTCTGGAAACACCATATATTTT.

This clonotype was detected many times. CDR3 residues: CASSLAGSTDTQYF. Written as DNA, the CDR3 is TGTGCCAGCAGTTTAGCGGGTAGCACAGATACGCAGTATTTT. The chain recombines TRBV6-1 with TRBJ2-3, with 7 nucleotides matching TRBD2. This CDR3 is 14 amino acids long. Germline trimming cut 5 bases from V and 0 bases from J; bases unmatched to any gene: 2. Germline V gives CDR1 MNHNS, CDR2 SASEGT.

This clonotype was picked up many times. The V gene is TRBV28, the J gene TRBJ1-2; the D gene is possibly TRBD1 (5 bases). CDR3 length: 13 residues. V was cut by 3 bases and J by 3 bases, with 8 bases left in between. Germline V gene data show CDR1 as MDHEN and CDR2 as SYDVKM. The CDR3 sequence is CASSFSRDYGYTF. For the CDR3, the DNA is TGTGCCAGCAGTTTCAGCAGGGACTATGGCTACACCTTC.

This clonotype was detected many times. The chain carries TRBV5-1 and TRBJ2-7; 12 nucleotides align to TRBD1. Germline-derived CDR1 and CDR2 are SGHRS and YFSETQ. The J segment lost 5 bases and the V segment lost 3 bases, leaving 3 bases of the junction unmatched. The CDR3 runs 14 residues. CDR3 region: CASSWGQGANEQYF. The CDR3 bases are TGCGCCAGCAGCTGGGGACAGGGGGCTAACGAGCAGTACTTC. The full variable domain, its missing parts supplied by reference TRBV5-1 and TRBJ2-7, is KAGVTQTPRYLIKTRGQQVTLSCSPISGHRSVSWYQQTPGQGLQFLFEYFSETQRNKGNFPGRFSGRQFSNSRSEMNVSTLELGDSALYLCASSWGQGANEQYFGPGTRLTVT.

This clonotype was observed many times. The CDR3 nucleotides read TGTGCCATCAGTGAGTCAGAGACAAATGAGCAGTTCTTC. It codes for CAISESETNEQFF. The chain employs TRBV10-3 and TRBJ2-1; D call uncertain. The CDR3 runs 13 residues. CDR1 and CDR2 from the germline V gene are ENHRY and SYGVKD. The ends were cut back, 0 bases at V and 7 bases at J, with 7 bases in the middle.

This clonotype has a count of ten or more. The chain links TRBV28 to TRBJ2-7; the match to TRBD2 covers 7 bases. The CDR3 is 16 residues long. CDR1 is MDHEN, CDR2 SYDVKM, per germline. The V gene end was trimmed by 6 bases and the J gene end by 0 bases; junction bases not matched to a gene: 11. The CDR3 nucleotides are TGTGCCAGCAGCGGGACTAACTTTCTCCTCTCCTACGAGCAGTACTTC. Protein product: CASSGTNFLLSYEQYF.

This clonotype has a count of ten or more. The chain joins TRBV4-1 to TRBJ1-2; TRBD1 might be the D (5 bases). Trimming shortened V by 1 base and J by 5 bases, and 17 bases separated the two germline ends. Germline V lookup: CDR1 MGHRA, CDR2 YSYEKL. This CDR3 is built from 16 residues. The CDR3 coding sequence is TGCGCCAGCAGCCAAGCATCCGGGGCAGGGCAATATGGCTACACCTTC. It encodes CASSQASGAGQYGYTF.